Listed below are T cell receptor beta chains from one sample, sequenced in a study of cytomegalovirus exposure and HLA in healthy donors. This table comes from immunoSEQ multiplex PCR, and its TCRdb copy is limited to in-frame clones, with some not included. The sample has tens of thousands of clones; under 95% are singletons. Input material: PBMCs. The receptors were gathered from a woman younger than 45 in good health and CMV-seronegative. Both conserved end residues are part of each CDR3. Each record gives: clone size, V gene, D gene, J gene, CDR3 DNA, CDR3 protein. The D gene is left open where the match is weak. A row's size may be missing; if present it is once, few, many or a size class.

.,TRBV9,.,TRBJ1-1,TGTGCCAGCAGCGACCCGGGGATGAACACTGAAGCTTTCTTT,CASSDPGMNTEAFF
.,TRBV5-1,.,TRBJ1-1,TGCGCCAGCAGCTTGATCGGGGGGAACACTGAAGCTTTCTTT,CASSLIGGNTEAFF
.,TRBV28,TRBD1,TRBJ1-2,TGTGCCAGCAGCTATAGGGACAGGCCCTGGGATGGCTACACCTTC,CASSYRDRPWDGYTF
.,TRBV6-1,TRBD2,TRBJ2-3,TGTGCCAGCAGTGGGGCTAGCGGGACCGTCACAGATACGCAGTATTTT,CASSGASGTVTDTQYF
.,TRBV7-2,TRBD1,TRBJ1-1,TGTGCCAGCAGCAATACTGGACAGGGAGGCACTGAAGCTTTCTTT,CASSNTGQGGTEAFF
.,TRBV7-3,.,TRBJ1-1,TGTGCCAGCAGCTTATCCCAGGGAAACACTGAAGCTTTCTTT,CASSLSQGNTEAFF
few,TRBV19,.,TRBJ2-7,TGTGCCAGTAGTATTGGGGACTTATCCTACGAGCAGTACTTC,CASSIGDLSYEQYF
.,TRBV30,.,TRBJ2-3,TGTGCCTGCACGGAGACTGTGGCCCTTACGCAGTATTTT,CACTETVALTQYF
.,TRBV6-1,TRBD1,TRBJ1-6,TGTGCCAGCAGTGAAGTACGAGGGGACAGGGGGTATTCACCCCTCCACTTT,CASSEVRGDRGYSPLHF
.,TRBV4-2,TRBD1,TRBJ2-7,TGTGCCAGCAGCCAACCGGACAGGGGGCGAGGCGAGCAGTACTTC,CASSQPDRGRGEQYF
once,TRBV5-1,.,TRBJ1-2,TGCGCCAGCAGCTTTGTGGCAGGGGATGGCTACACCTTC,CASSFVAGDGYTF
.,TRBV10-3,.,TRBJ1-6,TGTGCCATCAGTGATAAAGCAGGGATCAGCTCCTATAATTCACCCCTCCACTTT,CAISDKAGISSYNSPLHF
.,TRBV18,TRBD1,TRBJ2-1,TGTGCCAGCTCATCGGACAGGGTGAATGAGCAGTTCTTC,CASSSDRVNEQFF
.,TRBV7-2,.,TRBJ1-1,TGTGCCAGCAGCTTAACCCCCCGCGTAGCTTTCTTT,CASSLTPRVAFF
.,TRBV7-9,.,TRBJ1-2,TGTGCCAGCAGCTTAGACCCGGCGGCGGGGAATGGCTACACCTTC,CASSLDPAAGNGYTF
.,TRBV28,TRBD1,TRBJ1-1,TGTGCCAGCTCGTACAGGGGAGAGCAGTCCACTGAAGCTTTCTTT,CASSYRGEQSTEAFF
once,TRBV5-1,.,TRBJ1-2,TGCGCCAGCAGCCCAGGACAAACCTTTAACTATGGCTACACCTTC,CASSPGQTFNYGYTF
once,TRBV7-9,TRBD1,TRBJ2-5,TGTGCCAGCAGCTTAGACAGGGGGACCCAGTACTTC,CASSLDRGTQYF
.,TRBV9,TRBD2,TRBJ2-5,TGTGCCAGCAGCGTAGGGGGTCCGGGACTAGCGGGAGGGCCTGAGACCCAGTACTTC,CASSVGGPGLAGGPETQYF
.,TRBV28,TRBD1,TRBJ1-4,TGTGCCAGCAGCGGAACCGGGACAGGGCTTAATGAAAAACTGTTTTTT,CASSGTGTGLNEKLFF
.,TRBV6-1,TRBD2,TRBJ2-3,TGTGCCAGCAGGACGGGACTAGCGGCCCCAGATACGCAGTATTTT,CASRTGLAAPDTQYF
.,TRBV5-5,.,TRBJ2-7,TGTGCCAGCAGCGAACAGGCCTACGAGCAGTACTTC,CASSEQAYEQYF
once,TRBV15,TRBD1,TRBJ2-1,TGTGCCACCAGGCGACAGGGTACCTACAATGAGCAGTTCTTC,CATRRQGTYNEQFF
.,TRBV25-1,.,TRBJ2-5,TGTGCCAGCAGTGAATATCCCCGGGAGACAGAGACCCAGTACTTC,CASSEYPRETETQYF
.,TRBV4-1,.,TRBJ2-1,TGCGCCAGCAGCCAGGGACACGATTCCTACAATGAGCAGTTCTTC,CASSQGHDSYNEQFF
once,TRBV5-1,.,TRBJ2-5,TGCGCCAGCAGCTTGCTTCAGTTCCAAGAGACCCAGTACTTC,CASSLLQFQETQYF
.,TRBV25-1,.,TRBJ2-2,TGTGCCAGCAGTCTCCGGGACATCCCCGGGGAGCTGTTTTTT,CASSLRDIPGELFF
.,TRBV5-1,.,TRBJ2-2,TGCGCCAGCTCCAGGGTTAACACCGGGGAGCTGTTTTTT,CASSRVNTGELFF
once,TRBV21-1,.,TRBJ2-5,TGTGCCAGCAGCACTAGCGGGAGGGCCGAGGAGACCCAGTACTTC,CASSTSGRAEETQYF
.,TRBV11-1,.,TRBJ1-3,TGTGCCAGCAGCTTGACAGGACCTTTCTCTGGAAACACCATATATTTT,CASSLTGPFSGNTIYF
.,TRBV28,TRBD2,TRBJ2-1,TGTGCCAGCAGTTCGGCGGGAGGTTTCTCCTACAATGAGCAGTTCTTC,CASSSAGGFSYNEQFF